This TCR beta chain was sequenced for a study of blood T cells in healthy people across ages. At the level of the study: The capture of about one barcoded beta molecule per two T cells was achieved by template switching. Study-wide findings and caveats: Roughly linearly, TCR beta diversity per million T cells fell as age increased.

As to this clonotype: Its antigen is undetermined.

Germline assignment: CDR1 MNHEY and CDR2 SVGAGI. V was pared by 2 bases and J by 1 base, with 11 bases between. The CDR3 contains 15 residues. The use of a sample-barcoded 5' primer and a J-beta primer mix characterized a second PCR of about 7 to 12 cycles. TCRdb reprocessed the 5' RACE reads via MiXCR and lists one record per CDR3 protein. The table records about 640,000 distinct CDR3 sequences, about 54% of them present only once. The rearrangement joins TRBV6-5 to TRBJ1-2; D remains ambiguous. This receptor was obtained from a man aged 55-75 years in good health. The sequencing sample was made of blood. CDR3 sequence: CASSYAQTFNYGYTF. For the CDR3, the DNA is TGTGCCAGCAGTTACGCCCAGACTTTTAACTATGGCTACACCTTC.